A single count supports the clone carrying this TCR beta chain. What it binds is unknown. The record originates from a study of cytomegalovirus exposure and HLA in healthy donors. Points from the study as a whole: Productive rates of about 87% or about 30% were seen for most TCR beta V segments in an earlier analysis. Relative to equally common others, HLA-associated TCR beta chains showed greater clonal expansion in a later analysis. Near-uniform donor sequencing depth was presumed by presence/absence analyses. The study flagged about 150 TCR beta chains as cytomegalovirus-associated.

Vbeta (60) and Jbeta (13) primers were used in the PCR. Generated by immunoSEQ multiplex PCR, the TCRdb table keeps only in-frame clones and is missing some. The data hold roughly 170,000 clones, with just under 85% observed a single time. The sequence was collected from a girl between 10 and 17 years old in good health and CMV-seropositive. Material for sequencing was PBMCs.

CDR3 in amino acids: CASSVGGRGGGSYTF. In nucleotides, the CDR3 is TGTGCCAGCAGCGTAGGGGGAAGAGGGGGCGGAAGTTACACCTTC. V usage is TRBV9 and J usage is TRBJ1-2; 7 bases align to TRBD1. J lost 11 bases, V lost 0 bases, and 13 bases had no gene match. The germline gives CDR1 SGDLS, CDR2 YYNGEE. CDR3 length: 15 amino acids.